This T cell receptor (beta chain) stems from a study of graft-versus-host responses after intestinal transplantation (dated by TCRdb to 2020 to 2022). A note on the overall study: Multivisceral, liver-intestinal, or isolated intestinal transplants were received by the recipients. Rather than being sequenced by the commercial service, samples from three later patients were sequenced in-house on an Illumina MiSeq and processed with MiXCR. Every recipient was given anti-thymocyte globulin induction, followed by 2 to 4 years of maintenance tacrolimus and steroids. Donor T cell macrochimerism was defined as a peak of at least 4% donor T cells among recipient peripheral blood mononuclear cells. Of the roughly 24 intestinal transplant recipients enrolled in the cohort, one of whom was a retransplant, a few patients without pretransplant specimens were excluded. Alloreactive clones were identified by sequencing pre-transplant mixed lymphocyte reaction products and comparing them with unstimulated pre-transplant donor and recipient T cells. Graft-versus-host and host-versus-graft alloreactive T cell clones were tracked in the graft, circulation and bone marrow after intestinal transplantation using bulk TCR-beta CDR3 sequencing. Paper-wide results and their limitations: GvH clones turned up in recipient bone marrow, with some appearing earlier in ileal mucosa or blood, a pattern consistent with an intestinal mucosal origin. The relatively low number and heterogeneity of intestinal transplant patients limited the conclusions. In patients with donor T cell macrochimerism, the allografts had high GvH to HvG T cell clonal ratios. Early after transplant, peak levels of circulating GvH clones were found to be associated with declines in HvG clones.

The protocol used for the library was the immunoSEQ multiplex PCR assay. High-throughput TCR-beta CDR3 sequencing of genomic DNA from most patients was performed by Adaptive Biotechnologies. On the study's bioinformatics: Adaptive's ImmunoSEQ software supplied the TCR sequencing data for about 18 patients, while MiXCR and VDJtools were used to process three other patients. CDR3 nucleotide sequences shared between donor and recipient were removed because the origin of such sequences could not be assigned. To be classed as alloreactive, a clone needed at least 2-fold expansion over unstimulated cells and a minimum CFSE-low frequency of 0.002% (template counts) or 0.001% (read counts). A clone was considered mappable if detected in the sequenced pre-transplant spleen, lymph node, or MLR CFSE-low populations of the donor or recipient. Cumulative frequency of alloreactive clones was calculated as a percentage of all sequences weighted by copy number. TCRdb took this table from immuneACCESS and kept in-frame rearrangements with V and J called. Such tables lack part of the clones; where checked against another copy, unresolved V genes explain under half of the gap, and the rest is unexplained. V and J calls plus clone size are reproduced from that table; the DNA served to infer D and trimming. This sample is represented by 5,500 or so clones; just over 70% of them were singletons. Around 38% of the sample comes from the top ten.

Counted from cysteine to phenylalanine, this CDR3 has 15 amino acids. Only the CDR3 region is kept as DNA, spanning 45 bases read in frame from base 1. Trimmed from V: 2 bases; trimmed from J: 2 bases; junction bases lacking a gene match: 4. Based on the germline V gene, the CDR1 and CDR2 sequences are SGDLS and YYNGEE. This clone occurred a few times. What antigen it recognizes has not been identified. No base quality values were provided; no much bigger clone lies one nucleotide off. In the first month after transplant, blood samples were collected up to 4 times, and after that at least monthly when available.

The chain is assembled from TRBV9 and TRBJ2-3, with 8 central nucleotides matching TRBD2. The source material was PBMCs, sampled 300 to 340 days after intestinal transplant. This TCR was sampled from a human patient who received an intestinal transplant, so some T cells may come from the graft donor. At the DNA level, the sequence is TGTGCCAGCAGCGTTGGTAGCGGGACCACAGATACGCAGTATTTT. Translated, it reads CASSVGSGTTDTQYF.